This TCR beta chain was recorded in a study of T cell responses to AZD1222 COVID-19 vaccine. Broader study findings: Only a handful of AZD1222 recipients, six or seven in all, had baseline seropositivity. In a largely white British group with more females than males, clonal diversity was possibly underestimated. Researchers took repertoire samples only after the peak T cell response had come.

As concerns this clone: Its antigen remains unidentified.

The repertoire was sequenced with immunoSEQ multiplex PCR; TCRdb's copy has only in-frame clones and lacks some. The sample records more than 120,000 clones, roughly 86% being singletons. Source: peripheral blood, taken 28 days after the second AZD1222 dose. The receptor was derived from an adult who received the AZD1222 COVID-19 vaccine.

The DNA of the CDR3 is TGTGCCAGCAGCTTAGGGACAGGGTTAATCGCTGAGCAGTTCTTC. It codes for CASSLGTGLIAEQFF. V and J are TRBV11-3 and TRBJ2-1; 8 positions agree with TRBD1. CDR3 length: 15 residues. V trimming: 1 base; J trimming: 9 bases; junction bases outside the gene matches: 8. Looked up from germline, CDR1 is SGHNT and CDR2 is YENEEA. The variable domain in full, completed from reference TRBV11-3 and TRBJ2-1, reads EAGVVQSPRYKIIEKKQPVAFWCNPISGHNTLYWYLQNLGQGPELLIRYENEEAVDDSQLPKDRFSAERLKGVDSTLKIQPAELGDSAVYLCASSLGTGLIAEQFFGPGTRLTVL.